These 5 T cell receptor beta chains were sequenced from one sample in a study of T cells in Graves' hyperthyroidism and ophthalmopathy. RNA transcripts provided the source from which TCR beta CDR3 regions were amplified. Using the HTBI primer set, a first-round RT-PCR was run on the TCR CDR3. Each CDR3 protein is one row after TCRdb ran MiXCR on the multiplex PCR reads. The sample has 700,000 or so distinct CDR3 sequences, about a sixth seen once. Input material: blood. These receptors were obtained from a young man with Graves' hyperthyroidism.

The chain recombines TRBV18 with TRBJ1-2; the D gene is possibly TRBD1 (6 bases). The germline V gene encodes CDR1 KGHSH and CDR2 LQKENI. V was cut by 3 bases and J by 0 bases, with 11 bases left in between. The CDR3 runs to 15 residues. CDR3 coding DNA: TGTGCCAGCTCACCGAGACAGGTGGCTAACTATGGCTACACCTTC. This gives the protein CASSPRQVANYGYTF.

This clonotype was observed many times. The chain combines TRBV7-2 with TRBJ2-7; TRBD1 agrees at 8 bases. Looked up from germline, CDR1 is SGHTA and CDR2 is FQGNSA. The CDR3 covers 14 residues. V shed 3 bases and J 4 bases; nucleotides not matched to a gene: 5. DNA of the CDR3: TGTGCCAGCAGCTTGACAGGGGCAGGTTACGAGCAGTACTTC. It encodes CASSLTGAGYEQYF.

This clonotype was seen only a few times. The chain is built from TRBV2 and TRBJ2-3, with D maybe TRBD2 (6 bases). The CDR3 extends over 15 amino acids. Per germline, CDR1 SNHLY and CDR2 FYNNEI. Trimming left V 6 bases short and J 6 bases short, with 19 bases between. CDR3 DNA sequence: TGTGCCAGCAGGCAAAATTTAGCGGCTCGCGATACGCAGTATTTT. It yields the protein CASRQNLAARDTQYF.

This clonotype was detected ten times or more. The gene calls are TRBV19 and TRBJ2-1; 13 bases map to TRBD2. CDR1 is LNHDA, CDR2 SQIVND, per germline (reference sequence). The CDR3 loop spans 20 amino acids. Losses at the gene ends were 2 bases for V and 0 bases for J; bases not matched to a gene: 10. The CDR3 DNA sequence: TGTGCCAGTAGTATAAAGGGGGGACTAGCGGGACAATTCTCCTACAATGAGCAGTTCTTC. Amino acid sequence: CASSIKGGLAGQFSYNEQFF.

The V gene is TRBV20-1, the J gene TRBJ2-2, with 7 bases fitting TRBD1. This CDR3 has 14 amino acids. Germline V lookup: CDR1 DFQATT, CDR2 SNEGSKA (reference sequence). V lost 5 bases, J lost 5 bases, and 8 bases stayed unmatched. CDR3 in amino acids: CSAPRQGRTGELFF. Here the CDR3 DNA reads TGCAGTGCTCCCCGACAGGGCCGGACCGGGGAGCTGTTTTTT.